This is a list of T cell receptor beta chains from one sample in a study of PD-L1 blockade in urothelial cancer. The data were produced by immunoSEQ multiplex PCR, yet TCRdb's version contains in-frame clones alone and is incomplete. The data hold roughly 130,000 clones, with about 88% observed a single time. The sample in question was PBMCs, obtained around atezolizumab (anti-PD-L1) treatment. These receptors originate from a man between 50 and 59 years old with urothelial cancer. CDR3s include the opening cysteine and the closing phenylalanine or tryptophan. Fields, in order: D gene, J gene, V gene, clone size, CDR3 protein, CDR3 DNA. D genes are given only for firm matches. Size values are once, few and many counts, or a class for expanded clones, and some rows have none.

d_call: -
j_call: TRBJ1-4
v_call: TRBV11-2
clone_size: -
cdr3_aa: CASSLSPGNEKLFF
cdr3_nt: TGTGCCAGCAGCTTATCTCCAGGGAATGAAAAACTGTTTTTT

d_call: TRBD1
j_call: TRBJ1-5
v_call: TRBV28
clone_size: -
cdr3_aa: CASSSARQGSNQPQHF
cdr3_nt: TGTGCCAGCAGCTCCGCGCGACAGGGGAGCAATCAGCCCCAGCATTTT

d_call: -
j_call: TRBJ2-3
v_call: TRBV27
clone_size: -
cdr3_aa: CASRPPGLLTDTQYF
cdr3_nt: TGTGCCAGCAGACCACCGGGACTGTTAACAGATACGCAGTATTTT

d_call: TRBD1
j_call: TRBJ2-7
v_call: TRBV28
clone_size: -
cdr3_aa: CASRPTGGGSYEQYF
cdr3_nt: TGTGCCAGCAGACCAACAGGGGGCGGGTCCTACGAGCAGTACTTC

d_call: TRBD2
j_call: TRBJ2-3
v_call: TRBV5-1
clone_size: -
cdr3_aa: CASSLRTSGTSTDTQYF
cdr3_nt: TGCGCCAGCAGCCTAAGGACTAGCGGGACGAGCACAGATACGCAGTATTTT

d_call: -
j_call: TRBJ2-1
v_call: TRBV14
clone_size: -
cdr3_aa: CASSQAPAGEQFF
cdr3_nt: TGTGCCAGCAGCCAAGCGCCGGCGGGTGAGCAGTTCTTC

d_call: -
j_call: TRBJ1-1
v_call: TRBV11-2
clone_size: -
cdr3_aa: CASRQHLSTEAFF
cdr3_nt: TGTGCCAGCAGACAACATCTCAGCACTGAAGCTTTCTTT

d_call: -
j_call: TRBJ2-1
v_call: TRBV11-2
clone_size: -
cdr3_aa: CASFQGGYNEQFF
cdr3_nt: TGTGCCAGCTTCCAAGGGGGCTACAATGAGCAGTTCTTC

d_call: -
j_call: TRBJ2-7
v_call: TRBV19
clone_size: -
cdr3_aa: CASSTAGPPSSYEQYF
cdr3_nt: TGTGCCAGTAGTACCGCAGGGCCCCCAAGTAGCTACGAGCAGTACTTC

d_call: -
j_call: TRBJ1-5
v_call: TRBV28
clone_size: once
cdr3_aa: CASSRRGGGGWPQHF
cdr3_nt: TGTGCCAGCAGCCGGCGGGGGGGCGGTGGGTGGCCCCAGCATTTT

d_call: TRBD1
j_call: TRBJ2-7
v_call: TRBV18
clone_size: -
cdr3_aa: CASSPRDRVYEQYF
cdr3_nt: TGTGCCAGCTCACCAAGGGACAGGGTCTACGAGCAGTACTTC

d_call: -
j_call: TRBJ2-5
v_call: TRBV19
clone_size: -
cdr3_aa: CASSMSLGGLQTQYF
cdr3_nt: TGTGCCAGTAGTATGAGTTTGGGGGGGCTACAGACCCAGTACTTC

d_call: -
j_call: TRBJ2-1
v_call: TRBV6-1
clone_size: -
cdr3_aa: CATRAVPSSYNEQFF
cdr3_nt: TGTGCAACCAGGGCGGTACCCAGCTCCTACAATGAGCAGTTCTTC

d_call: -
j_call: TRBJ1-2
v_call: TRBV11-2
clone_size: -
cdr3_aa: CASSLGRAYGYTF
cdr3_nt: TGTGCCAGCAGCTTAGGCAGGGCCTATGGCTACACCTTC

d_call: -
j_call: TRBJ1-2
v_call: TRBV14
clone_size: -
cdr3_aa: CASSQDRLGYGYTF
cdr3_nt: TGTGCCAGCAGCCAAGATCGACTGGGCTATGGCTACACCTTC

d_call: -
j_call: TRBJ2-7
v_call: TRBV11-2
clone_size: -
cdr3_aa: CASSPSLEQYF
cdr3_nt: TGTGCCAGCAGCCCCTCCCTCGAGCAGTACTTC

d_call: -
j_call: TRBJ1-4
v_call: TRBV6-5
clone_size: -
cdr3_aa: CASRHLEQLFF
cdr3_nt: TGTGCCAGCAGGCACCTGGAGCAACTGTTTTTT

d_call: TRBD1
j_call: TRBJ2-5
v_call: TRBV19
clone_size: -
cdr3_aa: CASSIATGGKVRETQYF
cdr3_nt: TGTGCCAGTAGTATCGCGACAGGGGGGAAAGTAAGAGAGACCCAGTACTTC

d_call: TRBD1
j_call: TRBJ1-5
v_call: TRBV6-6
clone_size: few
cdr3_aa: CASSVQGGFRPQHF
cdr3_nt: TGTGCCAGCAGCGTACAGGGGGGATTTCGGCCCCAGCATTTT

d_call: -
j_call: TRBJ2-5
v_call: TRBV18
clone_size: -
cdr3_aa: CASGGRGKQETQYF
cdr3_nt: TGTGCCAGCGGAGGCCGGGGAAAGCAAGAGACCCAGTACTTC

d_call: TRBD1
j_call: TRBJ1-2
v_call: TRBV14
clone_size: -
cdr3_aa: CASSSRTGGSSGYTF
cdr3_nt: TGTGCCAGCAGCTCCCGGACAGGGGGCAGTTCTGGCTACACCTTC

d_call: TRBD1
j_call: TRBJ1-2
v_call: TRBV9
clone_size: once
cdr3_aa: CASSRDRASYGYTF
cdr3_nt: TGTGCCAGCAGCCGCGACAGGGCGTCATATGGCTACACCTTC

d_call: TRBD2
j_call: TRBJ2-2
v_call: TRBV2
clone_size: once
cdr3_aa: CASNGAGGPAGELFF
cdr3_nt: TGTGCCAGCAACGGGGCGGGAGGGCCCGCCGGGGAGCTGTTTTTT

d_call: TRBD1
j_call: TRBJ1-1
v_call: TRBV7-9
clone_size: -
cdr3_aa: CASSPDRGYISEAFF
cdr3_nt: TGTGCCAGCAGCCCCGACAGGGGATATATTTCTGAAGCTTTCTTT

d_call: TRBD2
j_call: TRBJ2-2
v_call: TRBV7-3
clone_size: -
cdr3_aa: CASSTGTSGNFGGELFF
cdr3_nt: TGTGCCAGCAGCACCGGGACTAGCGGGAATTTTGGCGGGGAGCTGTTTTTT

d_call: -
j_call: TRBJ2-1
v_call: TRBV5-4
clone_size: -
cdr3_aa: CASSLGAGMNNEQFF
cdr3_nt: TGTGCCAGCAGCTTGGGGGCGGGAATGAACAATGAGCAGTTCTTC

d_call: TRBD2
j_call: TRBJ2-1
v_call: TRBV5-1
clone_size: -
cdr3_aa: CASSLEGTSGNNEQFF
cdr3_nt: TGCGCCAGCAGCTTGGAAGGGACTAGCGGAAACAATGAGCAGTTCTTC

d_call: TRBD1
j_call: TRBJ1-4
v_call: TRBV30
clone_size: -
cdr3_aa: CAWYRDRDEKLFF
cdr3_nt: TGTGCCTGGTACCGGGACAGGGATGAAAAACTGTTTTTT

d_call: -
j_call: TRBJ1-1
v_call: TRBV28
clone_size: few
cdr3_aa: CASSMGGVDEAFF
cdr3_nt: TGTGCCAGCAGTATGGGGGGGGTGGATGAAGCTTTCTTT

d_call: TRBD2
j_call: TRBJ2-3
v_call: TRBV2
clone_size: -
cdr3_aa: CASSVFGEGDDTQYF
cdr3_nt: TGTGCCAGCAGTGTTTTCGGGGAGGGCGACGATACGCAGTATTTT

d_call: -
j_call: TRBJ2-3
v_call: TRBV5-1
clone_size: few
cdr3_aa: CASSALANTQYF
cdr3_nt: TGCGCCAGCAGCGCCCTAGCAAATACGCAGTATTTT

d_call: -
j_call: TRBJ1-6
v_call: TRBV6-6
clone_size: -
cdr3_aa: CASSFRLSANSPLHF
cdr3_nt: TGTGCCAGCAGTTTCAGGTTAAGTGCTAATTCACCCCTCCACTTT

d_call: -
j_call: TRBJ1-5
v_call: TRBV5-6
clone_size: -
cdr3_aa: CASSLRSSNQPQHF
cdr3_nt: TGTGCCAGCAGCCTCCGGTCTAGCAATCAGCCCCAGCATTTT

d_call: -
j_call: TRBJ2-3
v_call: TRBV7-3
clone_size: -
cdr3_aa: CASSPLSTDTQYF
cdr3_nt: TGTGCCAGCAGCCCCCTAAGCACAGATACGCAGTATTTT

d_call: -
j_call: TRBJ2-1
v_call: TRBV15
clone_size: -
cdr3_aa: CATSRDRNEQFF
cdr3_nt: TGTGCCACCAGCAGAGACCGGAATGAGCAGTTCTTC

d_call: -
j_call: TRBJ1-1
v_call: TRBV2
clone_size: -
cdr3_aa: CASSKQGTYTEAFF
cdr3_nt: TGTGCCAGCAGTAAACAGGGAACCTACACTGAAGCTTTCTTT

d_call: -
j_call: TRBJ1-2
v_call: TRBV29-1
clone_size: -
cdr3_aa: CSVERGGGYGYTF
cdr3_nt: TGCAGCGTTGAAAGAGGGGGAGGGTATGGCTACACCTTC

d_call: TRBD1
j_call: TRBJ1-2
v_call: TRBV19
clone_size: -
cdr3_aa: CASRRDRGNYGYTF
cdr3_nt: TGTGCCAGTAGGCGGGACAGGGGGAACTATGGCTACACCTTC

d_call: TRBD1
j_call: TRBJ2-7
v_call: TRBV6-1
clone_size: -
cdr3_aa: CASSETRTGPNEQYF
cdr3_nt: TGTGCCAGCAGTGAAACGCGGACAGGGCCAAACGAGCAGTACTTC

d_call: TRBD1
j_call: TRBJ1-6
v_call: TRBV5-1
clone_size: few
cdr3_aa: CASSLGQGANSPLHF
cdr3_nt: TGCGCCAGCAGCCTTGGACAGGGAGCCAATTCACCCCTCCACTTT

d_call: -
j_call: TRBJ2-1
v_call: TRBV29-1
clone_size: -
cdr3_aa: CSVDRERIENEQFF
cdr3_nt: TGCAGCGTTGATCGGGAGCGGATTGAGAATGAGCAGTTCTTC

d_call: TRBD1
j_call: TRBJ1-5
v_call: TRBV9
clone_size: many
cdr3_aa: CASSVGTGTVNQPQHF
cdr3_nt: TGTGCCAGCAGCGTCGGGACAGGTACGGTGAATCAGCCCCAGCATTTT

d_call: TRBD2
j_call: TRBJ2-3
v_call: TRBV10-1
clone_size: -
cdr3_aa: CASSGLAGGPGTQYF
cdr3_nt: TGCGCCAGCAGTGGACTAGCGGGAGGGCCTGGTACGCAGTATTTT

d_call: -
j_call: TRBJ2-7
v_call: TRBV14
clone_size: once
cdr3_aa: CASSQEDYNYEQYF
cdr3_nt: TGTGCCAGCAGCCAAGAGGACTACAATTACGAGCAGTACTTC

d_call: -
j_call: TRBJ2-3
v_call: TRBV13
clone_size: -
cdr3_aa: CASSQAPDTQYF
cdr3_nt: TGTGCCAGCAGCCAAGCGCCAGATACGCAGTATTTT

d_call: TRBD2
j_call: TRBJ2-7
v_call: TRBV5-8
clone_size: -
cdr3_aa: CASTQRLAASYEQYF
cdr3_nt: TGTGCCAGCACCCAGAGGCTAGCGGCCTCCTACGAGCAGTACTTC

d_call: -
j_call: TRBJ2-7
v_call: TRBV5-1
clone_size: -
cdr3_aa: CASSFGGSSPDEQYF
cdr3_nt: TGCGCCAGCAGCTTTGGCGGCTCTTCCCCCGACGAGCAGTACTTC

d_call: TRBD2
j_call: TRBJ2-5
v_call: TRBV18
clone_size: -
cdr3_aa: CASSDGRSGTQYF
cdr3_nt: TGTGCCAGCTCCGACGGGAGGAGTGGGACCCAGTACTTC

d_call: -
j_call: TRBJ1-1
v_call: TRBV6-1
clone_size: -
cdr3_aa: CASSESWDSEAFF
cdr3_nt: TGTGCCAGCAGTGAATCCTGGGACTCTGAAGCTTTCTTT

d_call: -
j_call: TRBJ1-4
v_call: TRBV5-1
clone_size: -
cdr3_aa: CASSPTGGAGEKLFF
cdr3_nt: TGCGCCAGCAGCCCTACAGGAGGAGCGGGGGAAAAACTGTTTTTT